These 27 T cell receptor beta chains were all obtained from the same sample, sequenced in a study of cytomegalovirus exposure and HLA in healthy donors. PCR employed 60 Vbeta and 13 Jbeta primers. Repertoires were generated with immunoSEQ multiplex PCR, while TCRdb's copy carries only in-frame clones and drops some. In the table there are approximately 190,000 clones, about 86% of which are singletons. Material for sequencing was PBMCs. These receptors all come from a woman between 18 and 30 years old in good health and CMV-seropositive.

The genes are TRBV4-2 and TRBJ2-1; 10 bases fit TRBD2. Germline loops: CDR1 LGHNA, CDR2 YNFKEQ. This CDR3 comprises 16 residues. V trimming: 2 bases; J trimming: 9 bases; junction bases outside the gene matches: 10. This CDR3 reads CASSQLAGELMGEQFF. The CDR3 region has the DNA TGTGCCAGCAGCCAACTAGCGGGGGAGCTCATGGGTGAGCAGTTCTTC.

The chain recombines TRBV6-5 with TRBJ2-3, with TRBD2 as a possible D gene (6 bases). Trimming left V 2 bases short and J 2 bases short, with 8 bases between. The CDR3 extends over 14 amino acids. Germline lookup yields CDR1 MNHEY and CDR2 SVGAGI. The CDR3 bases are TGTGCCAGCAGTTACAGGAGGGACACAGATACGCAGTATTTT. It codes for CASSYRRDTDTQYF.

The rearrangement links TRBV7-9 to TRBJ2-1; no firm D call. Germline V gives CDR1 SEHNR, CDR2 FQNEAQ (reference sequence). CDR3 length: 12 amino acids. The ends were cut back, 1 base at V and 10 bases at J, with 8 bases in the middle. CDR3 amino acids: CASSLVRSEQFF. In DNA form, the CDR3 reads TGTGCCAGCAGCTTAGTGAGGTCGGAGCAGTTCTTC.

This rearrangement joins TRBV19 to TRBJ1-1; D uncertain. The CDR3 is 12 residues long. The V and J ends lost 7 bases and 5 bases respectively, with 11 bases between them. Germline V gene sequence: CDR1 LNHDA, CDR2 SQIVND (reference sequence). CDR3: CASIGRRTEAFF. The CDR3 DNA sequence: TGTGCCAGTATTGGGAGACGAACTGAAGCTTTCTTT.

The gene calls are TRBV28 and TRBJ1-5, with D possibly TRBD1 on 5 matching bases. Germline V lookup: CDR1 MDHEN, CDR2 SYDVKM. Deletions cut 5 bases from V and 4 bases from J, with 15 bases between. CDR3 length equals 15 residues. Here the CDR3 DNA reads TGTGCCAGCAGTATATTCGACAGTACGAATCAGCCCCAGCATTTT. This codes for CASSIFDSTNQPQHF.

V is TRBV6-5 and J is TRBJ1-4; TRBD1 matches 8 bases. This CDR3 contains 15 residues. Germline-derived CDR1 and CDR2 are MNHEY and SVGAGI. The ends lost 7 bases at V and 8 bases at J; junction bases unmatched: 12. CDR3 DNA sequence: TGTGCCAGCACAACGGCAGGGGGCGCCTGGGAAAAACTGTTTTTT. Encoded protein: CASTTAGGAWEKLFF.

This clone was seen a handful of times. The chain combines TRBV6-4 with TRBJ1-2, with D uncertain. Germline CDR1 and CDR2: MRHNA and SNTAGT. This CDR3 has 15 amino acids. V gave up 4 bases and J gave up 6 bases, with 18 bases separating them. CDR3 nucleotide sequence: TGTGCCAGCAGTGCCTCCGGAGGGCCGGGAGATGGCTACACCTTC. It specifies CASSASGGPGDGYTF.

The V and J genes are TRBV15 and TRBJ2-5; tentative D call: TRBD1 (5 bases). The CDR3 sequence is 18 residues long. Looked up from germline, CDR1 is LNHNV and CDR2 is YYDKDF (reference sequence). V was shortened by 0 bases and J by 2 bases, with 19 bases between the two germline ends. The CDR3 loop is CATSRDAPNRQIQETQYF. CDR3 nucleotide sequence: TGTGCCACCAGCAGAGATGCCCCCAACCGACAGATACAAGAGACCCAGTACTTC.

This clone appeared a single time. V and J are TRBV5-5 and TRBJ2-3, with 8 bases matching TRBD2. This CDR3 region has 15 residues. The trim removed 4 bases at V and 1 base at J, leaving 5 bases unmatched. Germline V gene lookup returns CDR1 SGHKS and CDR2 YYEKEE (reference sequence). CDR3 DNA sequence: TGTGCCAGCAGCCGGGGGGGCCTTGGCACAGATACGCAGTATTTT. It specifies CASSRGGLGTDTQYF.

The chain uses TRBV28 and TRBJ1-2; 10 bases match TRBD1. Germline V gives CDR1 MDHEN, CDR2 SYDVKM. This CDR3 is built from 13 residues. The V segment lost 5 bases and the J segment 7 bases; nucleotides outside the gene matches: 4. CDR3 amino acids: CASSTGQGVGYTF. Written as DNA, the CDR3 is TGTGCCAGCAGTACCGGACAGGGGGTTGGCTACACCTTC.

The genes are TRBV27 and TRBJ2-1; 11 nucleotides agree with TRBD2. Looked up from germline, CDR1 is MNHEY and CDR2 is SMNVEV (reference sequence). The CDR3 spans 15 residues. V lost 4 bases to trimming and J lost 9 bases; unmatched junction nucleotides: 8. The CDR3 reads CASSSSGTSGSEQFF. The CDR3 DNA reads as TGTGCCAGCAGTTCGTCCGGGACTAGCGGTTCTGAGCAGTTCTTC.

The rearrangement uses TRBV18 and TRBJ1-1, with 10 bases aligning to TRBD1. CDR3 size: 17 residues. The germline CDR1 and CDR2 sequences are KGHSH and LQKENI. With 6 bases clipped from V and 3 bases from J, the junction kept 13 bases outside the gene matches. The chain's CDR3 is CASSVYPAGTGDTEAFF. The CDR3, as DNA: TGTGCCAGCTCTGTATACCCCGCGGGGACAGGGGACACTGAAGCTTTCTTT.

The rearrangement joins TRBV9 to TRBJ2-3; 7 bases match TRBD1. Germline CDR1 is SGDLS and CDR2 is YYNGEE. The CDR3 contains 16 residues. The J segment lost 5 bases and the V segment lost 2 bases, leaving 11 bases of the junction unmatched. The CDR3 protein is CASSVTTGVGGDTQYF. The CDR3 DNA sequence: TGTGCCAGCAGCGTGACAACAGGGGTCGGAGGAGATACGCAGTATTTT.

The table lists this clone with a few counts. The chain carries TRBV19 and TRBJ2-3; 8 nucleotides align to TRBD2. V trimming: 5 bases; J trimming: 0 bases; junction bases outside the gene matches: 4. The length of the CDR3 is 15 residues. CDR1 LNHDA and CDR2 SQIVND come from the germline V gene (reference sequence). The CDR3 region has the DNA TGTGCCAGTAGTTTGGGCGGGGGGAGCACAGATACGCAGTATTTT. Residues: CASSLGGGSTDTQYF.

The chain combines TRBV4-1 with TRBJ2-1; D possibly corresponds to TRBD1 (5 bases). Looked up from germline, CDR1 is MGHRA and CDR2 is YSYEKL. CDR3 length: 14 residues. V was pared by 1 base and J by 6 bases, with 10 bases between. The CDR3 reads CASSQGRAVNEQFF. CDR3 DNA: TGCGCCAGCAGCCAAGGCAGGGCGGTCAATGAGCAGTTCTTC.

This chain joins TRBV6-5 and TRBJ1-4; 9 bases agree with TRBD1. Trimming took 7 bases from V and 7 from J; bases not matched to a gene: 10. The CDR3 covers 15 residues. Germline V CDR1 and CDR2: MNHEY, SVGAGI. CDR3 nucleotide sequence: TGTGCCAGCAAACCGGGACAGGGCGAAAGTGAAAAACTGTTTTTT. This translates into CASKPGQGESEKLFF.

The chain is built from TRBV19 and TRBJ1-4; D gene ambiguous. The germline CDR1 and CDR2 sequences are LNHDA and SQIVND (reference sequence). V was clipped by 2 bases and J by 6 bases, with 13 bases between them. The CDR3 contains 15 residues. CDR3 DNA sequence: TGTGCCAGTAGTATATTGGGCCTCACCCATGAAAAACTGTTTTTT. This translates into CASSILGLTHEKLFF.

The chain joins TRBV2 to TRBJ1-5, with TRBD1 matching over 7 bases. The length of the CDR3 is 13 residues. Unmatched junction bases numbered 5, after V lost 6 bases and J lost 6 bases. Germline CDR1 SNHLY, CDR2 FYNNEI. CDR3 residues: CASRIDRVQPQHF. The CDR3 nucleotides are TGTGCCAGCAGGATCGACAGGGTTCAGCCCCAGCATTTT. The full variable domain, completed using reference TRBV2 and TRBJ1-5, is EPEVTQTPSHQVTQMGQEVILRCVPISNHLYFYWYRQILGQKVEFLVSFYNNEISEKSEIFDDQFSVERPDGSNFTLKIRSTKLEDSAMYFCASRIDRVQPQHFGDGTRLSIL.

This chain joins TRBV5-1 and TRBJ1-6; weak D call: TRBD1 (6 bases). CDR3 length: 14 residues. The germline V gene encodes CDR1 SGHRS and CDR2 YFSETQ. The V and J ends lost 4 bases and 7 bases respectively, with 12 bases between them. In DNA, the CDR3 is TGCGCCAGCAGCCCGGACAGCCCAAATTCACCCCTCCACTTT. Amino acid sequence: CASSPDSPNSPLHF.

This clone was recorded a few times. The CDR3 reads CASSSRTGGPYGYTF. As DNA, the CDR3 is TGTGCCAGCAGCTCGCGGACAGGGGGTCCCTATGGCTACACCTTC. The chain combines TRBV5-6 with TRBJ1-2; TRBD1 matches 10 bases. The V gene end was trimmed by 3 bases and the J gene end by 4 bases; junction bases not matched to a gene: 6. Germline CDR1 is SGHDT and CDR2 is YYEEEE. The CDR3 covers 15 residues.

This clone was seen a single time. The gene calls are TRBV19 and TRBJ1-5, with D maybe TRBD1 (6 bases). The CDR3 has 14 amino acids. Germline CDR1 is LNHDA and CDR2 is SQIVND (reference sequence). Trimming removed 9 bases from V and 3 bases from J, with 15 bases in between. CDR3 region: CASGTGMPNQPQHF. The CDR3 bases are TGTGCCAGCGGAACAGGGATGCCCAATCAGCCCCAGCATTTT.

V and J are TRBV19 and TRBJ2-3, with D maybe TRBD1 (6 bases). The CDR3 loop spans 15 amino acids. The V gene lost 5 bases and the J gene lost 6 bases, with 18 bases spanning the gap. The germline gives CDR1 LNHDA, CDR2 SQIVND (reference sequence). As DNA, the CDR3 is TGTGCCAGTAGTCTTCCGGGACACGGTTCGGATACGCAGTATTTT. Amino acid sequence: CASSLPGHGSDTQYF.

The gene calls are TRBV4-3 and TRBJ2-2; 10 bases line up with TRBD2. Germline-derived CDR1 and CDR2 are LGHNA and YSLEER. V was clipped by 4 bases and J by 4 bases; unmatched bases: 9. This CDR3 spans 17 amino acids. In DNA form, the CDR3 reads TGCGCCAGCAGCCGAACCCAAGCGGGGGGGGTCACCGGGGAGCTGTTTTTT. It is translated as CASSRTQAGGVTGELFF.

This chain joins TRBV14 and TRBJ2-7; tentative D call: TRBD2 (6 bases). This CDR3 spans 13 amino acids. The V end lost 4 bases, the J end lost 4 bases, and 11 bases lay between the germline ends. The germline gives CDR1 SGHDN, CDR2 FVKESK. CDR3 loop: CASSPTAGYEQYF. CDR3 bases: TGTGCCAGCAGCCCAACCGCGGGGTACGAGCAGTACTTC.

The V and J genes are TRBV4-1 and TRBJ2-3; 16 nucleotides align to TRBD2. With 2 bases clipped from V and 6 bases from J, the junction kept 8 bases outside the gene matches. This CDR3 spans 18 amino acids. Germline V gene sequence: CDR1 MGHRA, CDR2 YSYEKL. The CDR3 here is CASSQTGTSGGAGDTQYF. DNA for the CDR3: TGCGCCAGCAGCCAAACCGGGACTAGCGGGGGGGCCGGGGATACGCAGTATTTT.

The chain couples TRBV7-9 to TRBJ1-1; D might be TRBD1 (5 bases). V dropped 3 bases and J dropped 0 bases, with 11 bases sitting between them. Germline V gene data show CDR1 as SEHNR and CDR2 as FQNEAQ (reference sequence). The CDR3 is 15 amino acids. The CDR3 region is CASSFSVTVNTEAFF. CDR3 bases: TGTGCCAGCAGCTTTTCCGTGACAGTGAACACTGAAGCTTTCTTT.

The J gene is TRBJ1-5, the V gene TRBV7-9; a weak D match, TRBD1 (5 bases). CDR3 length: 14 amino acids. The V and J ends lost 3 bases and 6 bases respectively, with 12 bases between them. CDR1 and CDR2 from the germline V gene are SEHNR and FQNEAQ (reference sequence). The CDR3 DNA is TGTGCCAGCAGCTTGGGGGGAATGGCTCAGCCCCAGCATTTT. It codes for CASSLGGMAQPQHF.